These T cell receptor beta chains were read from a single sample in a study of T cells in Graves' hyperthyroidism and ophthalmopathy. TCRdb passed the multiplex PCR reads through MiXCR, listing each CDR3 protein once. Counted here are around 520,000 distinct CDR3 sequences, 14% occurring once; the ten biggest clones make up roughly 14%. What was sequenced was blood. These TCRs come from a woman between 40 and 55 years old with Graves' hyperthyroidism. Each CDR3 is given with its conserved first and last residue. D genes are given only for firm matches. Where a row states a size, it is once, few, many or the class of an expanded clone; other rows omit it.

D gene	clone size	J gene	V gene	CDR3 protein	CDR3 DNA
.	.	TRBJ1-1	TRBV19	CASSGRGVVEAFF	TGTGCCAGTAGCGGCAGGGGTGTTGTTGAGGCTTTCTTT
.	few	TRBJ2-1	TRBV7-9	CASSQERGSGNEQFF	TGTGCCAGCAGCCAAGAAAGAGGCTCGGGTAATGAGCAGTTCTTC
.	.	TRBJ2-3	TRBV6-6	CASSYASYVSTDTQYF	TGTGCCAGCAGCTACGCGAGCTATGTAAGCACAGATACGCAGTATTTT
TRBD1	many	TRBJ2-5	TRBV5-1	CASSLSGQGGETQYF	TGCGCCAGCAGCTTATCCGGACAGGGAGGAGAGACCCAGTACTTC
TRBD2	many	TRBJ2-3	TRBV5-1	CASSWNSGSRRTDTQYF	TGCGCCAGCAGCTGGAATAGCGGGAGTCGGCGGACAGATACGCAGTATTTT
TRBD1	few	TRBJ1-2	TRBV5-6	CASSLADRGHGYTF	TGTGCCAGCAGCTTGGCCGACAGGGGGCATGGCTACACCTTC
.	many	TRBJ2-3	TRBV5-1	CASSLGDVVTDTQYF	TGCGCCAGCAGCTTGGGGGACGTAGTGACAGATACGCAGTATTTT
.	few	TRBJ1-5	TRBV5-1	CASSAGFGTNQPQHF	TGCGCCAGCAGCGCGGGGTTCGGGACAAATCAGCCCCAGCATTTT
TRBD2	.	TRBJ2-5	TRBV3-1	CASSHPLAGVETQYF	TGTGCCAGCAGCCATCCCTTAGCGGGAGTAGAGACCCAGTACTTC
.	.	TRBJ1-4	TRBV7-2	CASSRYNEKLFF	TGTGCCAGCAGCCGTTACAATGAAAAACTGTTTTTT
TRBD1	.	TRBJ2-2	TRBV20-1	CSAWTGGNTGELFF	TGCAGTGCTTGGACAGGGGGAAACACCGGGGAGCTGTTTTTT
.	few	TRBJ2-7	TRBV4-1	CASSQDGIGPDEQYF	TGCGCCAGCAGCCAAGATGGGATCGGGCCCGACGAGCAGTACTTC
.	.	TRBJ2-5	TRBV5-1	CVSSLSSGQETQYF	TGCGTCAGCAGCTTGTCCAGCGGTCAAGAGACCCAGTACTTC
.	.	TRBJ1-1	TRBV5-1	CASSLDLSDTEAFF	TGCGCCAGCAGCTTGGACTTGTCGGATACTGAAGCTTTCTTT
.	many	TRBJ2-5	TRBV6-1	CASSHRDPSRETQYF	TGTGCCAGCAGTCATCGGGACCCCTCGCGGGAGACCCAGTACTTC
.	few	TRBJ1-1	TRBV12-3/TRBV12-4	CASSFGTGLDAFF	TGTGCCAGCAGTTTTGGAACAGGGCTGGATGCTTTCTTT
.	few	TRBJ1-5	TRBV10-3	CARGLGQPQHF	TGTGCCAGGGGTTTAGGACAGCCCCAGCATTTT
.	.	TRBJ2-5	TRBV4-1	CASSQDETQYF	TGCGCCAGCAGCCAAGACGAGACCCAGTACTTC